These 26 T cell receptor beta chains share one sample of origin, sequenced in a study of T cell clones after liver transplantation. Data came from immunoSEQ multiplex PCR; TCRdb stores just in-frame clones and leaves some out. This table has 25,000 to 35,000 clones, over 85% appearing once. The sequences come from CD8+ T cells from blood, collected 12 months after liver transplant. These TCRs come from a human patient who received a liver transplant. These T cells may partly come from the graft donor.

The chain joins TRBV7-8 to TRBJ2-4, with D perhaps assigned TRBD1 or TRBD2 (5 bases each). Between the trimmed V and J ends, which lost 5 bases and 5 bases, there was a span of 10 bases. This CDR3 spans 13 amino acids. Per the germline V gene, CDR1 is SGHVS and CDR2 is FQNEAQ. CDR3 in amino acids: CASSEEGQNIQYF. The CDR3 DNA is TGTGCCAGCAGCGAAGAGGGACAAAACATTCAGTACTTC.

Only a few counts were recorded for this clone. The rearrangement joins TRBV2 to TRBJ2-2; D possibly corresponds to TRBD1 (6 bases). The CDR3 has 17 residues. From germline, CDR1 is SNHLY and CDR2 FYNNEI. The V end was cut by 2 bases, the J end by 0 bases, with 13 bases between. The CDR3 loop reads CASSETWGPSNTGELFF. The CDR3 coding sequence is TGTGCCAGCAGTGAAACGTGGGGGCCGTCGAACACCGGGGAGCTGTTTTTT.

In this sample, this clone turned up once. The rearrangement uses TRBV4-2 and TRBJ2-3; 8 bases line up with TRBD2. The trim removed 1 base at V and 4 bases at J, leaving 1 base unmatched. The CDR3 consists of 14 residues. CDR1 and CDR2 from the germline V gene are LGHNA and YNFKEQ. The CDR3 DNA reads as TGTGCCAGCAGCCAAGCAGCGGGAGCAGATACGCAGTATTTT. Its protein is CASSQAAGADTQYF.

In its sample, this clone was seen once. This chain uses TRBV28 with TRBJ1-4, with 10 bases that match TRBD1. CDR3 length: 17 residues. CDR1 is MDHEN, CDR2 SYDVKM, per germline. Trimming took 4 bases from V and 7 from J; bases not matched to a gene: 12. The CDR3 region has the DNA TGTGCCAGCAGTTCACCGGAGCCGAGACAGGGGGCTGAAAAACTGTTTTTT. Translation gives CASSSPEPRQGAEKLFF.

The genes are TRBV6-5 and TRBJ2-1; D tentatively fits TRBD1 or TRBD2 (5 bases each). V lost 0 bases and J lost 3, with 9 bases in between. Germline lookup yields CDR1 MNHEY and CDR2 SVGAGI. CDR3 length: 15 amino acids. CDR3 sequence reads: CASSYSGVIYNEQFF. For the CDR3, the DNA is TGTGCCAGCAGTTACTCGGGGGTCATCTACAATGAGCAGTTCTTC.

The chain recombines TRBV29-1 with TRBJ2-1, with 7 bases identical to TRBD1. Germline lookup yields CDR1 SQVTM and CDR2 ANQGSEA. Trimming cost V 1 base and J 5 bases; bases outside gene matches: 8. The CDR3 runs to 15 residues. The CDR3: CSVEVPFTGDNEQFF. The CDR3 DNA reads as TGCAGCGTTGAAGTCCCCTTTACAGGGGACAATGAGCAGTTCTTC.

V usage is TRBV10-1 and J usage is TRBJ2-1; TRBD2 aligns across 11 bases. With 5 bases clipped from V and 10 bases from J, the junction kept 7 bases outside the gene matches. Germline V CDR1 and CDR2: WNHNN, SYGVQD (reference sequence). This CDR3 is 14 amino acids long. The CDR3 loop is CASSPLAGVGEQFF. The DNA for the CDR3 is TGCGCCAGCAGTCCACTAGCGGGAGTGGGCGAGCAGTTCTTC.

V usage is TRBV27 and J usage is TRBJ1-1; tentative D call: TRBD1 (5 bases). The CDR3 totals 15 residues. Germline loops: CDR1 MNHEY, CDR2 SMNVEV (reference sequence). Trimming cost V 2 bases and J 4 bases, with 14 bases left between them. DNA for the CDR3: TGTGCCAGCAGTTTAGGTGTGGGCAGGGTCACTGAAGCTTTCTTT. Protein sequence: CASSLGVGRVTEAFF.

There are a few counts of this clone. The chain recombines TRBV27 with TRBJ1-1; 7 bases agree with TRBD1. CDR1 and CDR2 (germline): MNHEY, SMNVEV (reference sequence). The CDR3 extends over 16 amino acids. With 0 bases clipped from V and 5 bases from J, the junction kept 9 bases outside the gene matches. The CDR3 DNA is TGTGCCAGCAGTTTATCTTCGACAGGGCTAGGGACTGAAGCTTTCTTT. Translation: CASSLSSTGLGTEAFF.

This chain connects TRBV27 to TRBJ2-7; a weak D match, TRBD1 (5 bases). V lost 4 bases to trimming and J lost 5 bases, with 9 bases between them. Germline V gene data show CDR1 as MNHEY and CDR2 as SMNVEV (reference sequence). The CDR3 consists of 12 residues. The CDR3 DNA reads TGTGCCAGCAGTTCAAACAGGCACGAGCAGTACTTC. Translation: CASSSNRHEQYF.

The CDR3 loop reads CASSYNGGNVAFF. CDR3 nucleotide sequence: TGTGCCAGCAGTTACAACGGGGGTAATGTGGCTTTCTTT. The chain uses TRBV6-6 and TRBJ1-1; possible D gene TRBD1, 5 bases. Germline V gives CDR1 MNHNY, CDR2 SVGAGI (reference sequence). CDR3 length: 13 residues. The ends were cut back, 2 bases at V and 11 bases at J, with 15 bases in the middle.

This chain links TRBV7-9 with TRBJ1-4; D perhaps matches TRBD1 (5 bases). V was shortened by 1 base and J by 8 bases, with 11 bases between the two germline ends. This CDR3 has 14 residues. Germline loops: CDR1 SEHNR, CDR2 FQNEAQ (reference sequence). The CDR3 DNA follows: TGTGCCAGCAGCTTAGTCGGAGGGGACGAAAAACTGTTTTTT. Translating gives CASSLVGGDEKLFF.

This clone was observed a handful of times. This chain connects TRBV25-1 to TRBJ2-7; D is ambiguous. With 4 bases removed from V and 2 bases from J, the gap between germline ends came to 21 bases. The CDR3 contains 17 residues. Looked up from germline, CDR1 is MGHDK and CDR2 is SYGVNS. CDR3 DNA sequence: TGTGCCAGCAGTGGACCCGGGCCGGCCACTGGACCCTACGAGCAGTACTTC. The encoded protein is CASSGPGPATGPYEQYF.

V is TRBV7-9 and J is TRBJ2-1; TRBD2 matches at 12 bases. J lost 1 base, V lost 4 bases, and 11 bases had no gene match. CDR3 length: 19 residues. Germline CDR1 is SEHNR and CDR2 is FQNEAQ (reference sequence). CDR3 protein: CASSSLTSGRRGSYNEQFF. The CDR3 region has the DNA TGTGCCAGCAGCTCCCTGACTAGCGGGAGACGGGGGTCCTACAATGAGCAGTTCTTC.

This sequence joins TRBV28 and TRBJ1-5; possibly TRBD1 for D (5 bases). V lost 10 bases and J 0 bases, leaving 16 bases between the germline ends. This CDR3 is built from 15 residues. CDR1 is MDHEN and CDR2 is SYDVKM in the germline V gene. The chain's CDR3 is CAIRRRQNSNQPQHF. As DNA, the CDR3 is TGTGCCATCCGAAGGAGACAGAATAGCAATCAGCCCCAGCATTTT.

This sequence joins TRBV4-2 and TRBJ2-1, with 11 bases that match TRBD2. This CDR3 comprises 16 residues. In germline, CDR1 is LGHNA, CDR2 YNFKEQ. The J segment lost 8 bases and the V segment lost 6 bases, leaving 12 bases of the junction unmatched. The CDR3, as DNA: TGTGCCAGCAGTGGGCTAGCGGGAGGCCCGGCCCATGAGCAGTTCTTC. This gives the protein CASSGLAGGPAHEQFF.

The chain combines TRBV27 with TRBJ2-3; D ambiguous. Germline V gives CDR1 MNHEY, CDR2 SMNVEV (reference sequence). This CDR3 has 15 residues. The V end lost 2 bases, the J end lost 6 bases, and 15 bases lay between the germline ends. The chain's CDR3 is CASSLTLPGLDTQYF. The CDR3 DNA sequence: TGTGCCAGCAGTTTAACCCTCCCCGGTTTGGATACGCAGTATTTT.

This clone was detected only once. J is TRBJ2-7 and V is TRBV2; 11 nucleotides agree with TRBD1. Trimming removed 2 bases from V and 3 bases from J; junction bases left unmatched: 6. Germline V lookup: CDR1 SNHLY, CDR2 FYNNEI. This CDR3 is built from 16 residues. This CDR3 reads CASSEYRGTGGYEQYF. CDR3 DNA: TGTGCCAGCAGTGAATATCGGGGGACAGGGGGCTACGAGCAGTACTTC. The variable domain in full, completed from reference TRBV2 and TRBJ2-7, reads EPEVTQTPSHQVTQMGQEVILRCVPISNHLYFYWYRQILGQKVEFLVSFYNNEISEKSEIFDDQFSVERPDGSNFTLKIRSTKLEDSAMYFCASSEYRGTGGYEQYFGPGTRLTVT.

This chain uses TRBV27 with TRBJ2-7, with 8 bases identical to TRBD2. Germline V gives CDR1 MNHEY, CDR2 SMNVEV (reference sequence). CDR3 length: 15 residues. V lost 3 bases, J lost 0 bases, and 4 bases stayed unmatched. CDR3 protein: CASSLGAGASYEQYF. For the CDR3, the DNA is TGTGCCAGCAGTTTGGGAGCGGGGGCCTCCTACGAGCAGTACTTC.

The chain couples TRBV6-6 to TRBJ2-5; D not certain. Germline loops: CDR1 MNHNY, CDR2 SVGAGI (reference sequence). The CDR3 sequence is 15 residues long. Deletions cut 4 bases from V and 5 bases from J, with 17 bases between. The CDR3 region is CASSWPTTSQETQYF. In nucleotides, the CDR3 is TGTGCCAGCAGTTGGCCCACTACAAGCCAGGAGACCCAGTACTTC.

This chain uses TRBV9 with TRBJ2-7; perhaps TRBD2 as D (6 bases). Germline assignment: CDR1 SGDLS and CDR2 YYNGEE. V was cut by 0 bases and J by 4 bases, with 14 bases left in between. The CDR3 extends over 15 amino acids. The CDR3 DNA sequence: TGTGCCAGCAGCGTAGATGGAGGGAGGACTTACGAGCAGTACTTC. Protein sequence: CASSVDGGRTYEQYF. Variable domain in full (rest from reference TRBV9 and TRBJ2-7): DSGVTQTPKHLITATGQRVTLRCSPRSGDLSVYWYQQSLDQGLQFLIQYYNGEERAKGNILERFSAQQFPDLHSELNLSSLELGDSALYFCASSVDGGRTYEQYFGPGTRLTVT.

V and J are TRBV28 and TRBJ2-1; TRBD2 matches 12 bases. This CDR3 region has 17 residues. Trimming cost V 7 bases and J 0 bases; bases outside gene matches: 7. Germline CDR1 is MDHEN and CDR2 is SYDVKM. The CDR3 nucleotides read TGTGCCAGCATTCGGCTAGCGGGAGGGTTCTCCTACAATGAGCAGTTCTTC. As protein: CASIRLAGGFSYNEQFF.

V usage is TRBV19 and J usage is TRBJ2-1, with TRBD2 matching over 10 bases. This CDR3 contains 15 residues. From germline, CDR1 is LNHDA and CDR2 SQIVND (reference sequence). V lost 1 base to trimming and J lost 3 bases; unmatched junction nucleotides: 0. CDR3: CASSIGLAGYNEQFF. CDR3 nucleotide sequence: TGTGCCAGTAGTATAGGACTAGCGGGCTACAATGAGCAGTTCTTC.

The chain joins TRBV2 to TRBJ2-5, with D possibly being TRBD2 (6 bases). Germline V CDR1 and CDR2: SNHLY, FYNNEI. Between the trimmed V and J ends, which lost 2 bases and 2 bases, there was a span of 9 bases. The CDR3 loop spans 14 amino acids. In DNA form, the CDR3 reads TGTGCCAGCAGTGAAATCGGGGGTCAAGAGACCCAGTACTTC. Encoded protein: CASSEIGGQETQYF.

This sequence joins TRBV27 and TRBJ1-5, with D possibly being TRBD1 (6 bases). Germline V gene lookup returns CDR1 MNHEY and CDR2 SMNVEV (reference sequence). V was cut by 5 bases and J by 3 bases, with 11 bases left in between. The CDR3 has 14 residues. In DNA form, the CDR3 reads TGTGCCAGCAGTCTAACAGGGACCAATCAGCCCCAGCATTTT. This sequence encodes CASSLTGTNQPQHF.

The J gene is TRBJ2-3, the V gene TRBV28, with 10 bases identical to TRBD2. Germline CDR1 and CDR2: MDHEN and SYDVKM. Trimming removed 2 bases from V and 5 bases from J; junction bases left unmatched: 4. CDR3 length: 15 residues. CDR3 region: CASSLLAGVVDTQYF. The DNA for the CDR3 is TGTGCCAGCAGTTTACTAGCGGGAGTTGTAGATACGCAGTATTTT.